A single sample is the source of the 8 T cell receptor beta chains below, sequenced in a study of Ad26.COV2.S vaccination and SARS-CoV-2 variants. The table came from immunoSEQ multiplex PCR; TCRdb's copy has only in-frame clones and leaves some out. The repertoire has about 680,000 clones, roughly 90% of them found once; the top ten carry around 1.4%. Regarding treatment: 15 to 20 received Ad26.COV2.S at low or high dose, single or two shots; about 5 received placebo; per-sample allocation not given. Each sample was drawn 63 days after the first injection (of vaccine or placebo). Source: peripheral blood, taken in a trial of Ad26.COV2.S vaccine versus placebo. Receptors were obtained from a person aged 18-65 years who received the Ad26.COV2.S COVID-19 vaccine or a placebo.

Only a few counts were recorded for this clone. The rearrangement links TRBV29-1 to TRBJ1-1; unclear D gene. This CDR3 has 14 residues. V was clipped by 7 bases and J by 3 bases, with 18 bases between them. Germline-derived CDR1 and CDR2 are SQVTM and ANQGSEA. The CDR3 nucleotides read TGCAGCGCTGCGGTCCAGGAGGGAGACACTGAAGCTTTCTTT. Protein product: CSAAVQEGDTEAFF. The full variable domain, with the rest looked up from reference TRBV29-1 and TRBJ1-1, is SAVISQKPSRDICQRGTSLTIQCQVDSQVTMMFWYRQQPGQSLTLIATANQGSEATYESGFVIDKFPISRPNLTFSTLTVSNMSPEDSSIYLCSAAVQEGDTEAFFGQGTRLTVV.

This chain connects TRBV9 to TRBJ1-1; no clear D gene. CDR3 size: 12 residues. Trimming left V 0 bases short and J 5 bases short, with 5 bases between. Germline V gene data show CDR1 as SGDLS and CDR2 as YYNGEE. CDR3 in DNA: TGTGCCAGCAGCGTAGATGATACTGAAGCTTTCTTT. It translates to CASSVDDTEAFF.

V usage is TRBV21-1 and J usage is TRBJ1-1; the tabulated D call, TRBD1, remains unverified against the DNA. TRBV21-1 is flagged as a pseudogene. CDR3 length: 17 residues. The CDR3 spells CASSSRTGGLGNTEAFF. Here the CDR3 DNA reads TGTGCCAGCAGCAGCCGGACAGGGGGATTAGGGAACACTGAAGCTTTCTTT.

The V gene is TRBV2, the J gene TRBJ2-1; 8 nucleotides align to TRBD1. Losses at the gene ends were 7 bases for V and 7 bases for J; bases not matched to a gene: 6. Germline CDR1 is SNHLY and CDR2 is FYNNEI. The CDR3 consists of 13 residues. The CDR3 reads CASNRDRLNEQFF. The CDR3 DNA reads TGTGCCAGCAATCGGGACAGGCTTAATGAGCAGTTCTTC.

This chain uses TRBV7-9 with TRBJ1-3; possible D gene TRBD1, 6 bases. V was shortened by 4 bases and J by 4 bases, with 14 bases between the two germline ends. This CDR3 contains 15 residues. Germline CDR1 and CDR2: SEHNR and FQNEAQ (reference sequence). The CDR3 DNA is TGTGCCAGCAGCTGGACCCAGGGGTCCGGAAACACCATATATTTT. As protein: CASSWTQGSGNTIYF.

The chain links TRBV2 to TRBJ1-5; 11 bases are shared with TRBD1. The junction had 5 bases not matched to a gene; V was cut back by 11 bases and J by 5 bases. CDR3 size: 13 residues. Germline V gene sequence: CDR1 SNHLY, CDR2 FYNNEI. CDR3 loop: CAGQGAIDQPQHF. As DNA, the CDR3 is TGTGCCGGACAGGGGGCTATTGATCAGCCCCAGCATTTT.

The chain uses TRBV30 and TRBJ2-5; D remains ambiguous. From germline, CDR1 is GTSNPN and CDR2 SVGIG (reference sequence). The CDR3 length is 13 residues. V lost 2 bases, J lost 1 base, and 8 bases lay in between. The CDR3: CAWSTRLQETQYF. DNA for the CDR3: TGTGCCTGGAGTACCCGTCTCCAAGAGACCCAGTACTTC.

The chain joins TRBV6-2 or TRBV6-3 to TRBJ2-7; tentatively, D is TRBD1 (5 bases). The CDR3 is 14 residues long. The germline V and J ends were trimmed by 2 bases and 5 bases, with 13 bases remaining between them. The germline V gene has CDR1 MNHEY and CDR2 SVGEGT. CDR3 region: CASSYGSGYNEQYF. CDR3 nucleotides: TGTGCCAGCAGTTACGGTTCAGGGTATAACGAGCAGTACTTC.